Listed below are T cell receptor beta chains from one sample, sequenced in a study of T cell responses to AZD1222 COVID-19 vaccine. Only in-frame clones appear in the TCRdb table, and some are missing; sequencing was by immunoSEQ multiplex PCR. The sample holds fewer than 110,000 clones, about nine tenths seen once. The sequencing used peripheral blood, collected on day 0 of AZD1222 vaccination. These receptors came from an adult in good health. CDR3s include the opening cysteine and the closing phenylalanine or tryptophan. The D gene is left open where the match is weak. Where a row states a size, it is once, few, many or the class of an expanded clone; other rows omit it.

clone size: .; J gene: TRBJ1-2; D gene: TRBD1; V gene: TRBV27; CDR3 protein: CASSADRSSGGYTF; CDR3 DNA: TGTGCCAGCAGTGCGGACAGGAGTTCCGGTGGCTACACCTTC
clone size: .; J gene: TRBJ1-2; D gene: .; V gene: TRBV7-9; CDR3 protein: CASIGGSNYGYTF; CDR3 DNA: TGTGCCAGCATTGGGGGATCTAACTATGGCTACACCTTC
clone size: .; J gene: TRBJ2-7; D gene: .; V gene: TRBV6-5; CDR3 protein: CASIGGGHEQYF; CDR3 DNA: TGTGCCAGCATAGGGGGAGGCCACGAGCAGTACTTC
clone size: few; J gene: TRBJ2-5; D gene: .; V gene: TRBV3-1/TRBV3-2; CDR3 protein: CASSLGGERRETQYF; CDR3 DNA: TGTGCCAGCAGCCTGGGGGGAGAGCGTCGGGAGACCCAGTACTTC
clone size: .; J gene: TRBJ1-2; D gene: .; V gene: TRBV28; CDR3 protein: CASSYDSYGYTF; CDR3 DNA: TGTGCCAGCAGTTACGACAGCTATGGCTACACCTTC
clone size: .; J gene: TRBJ1-5; D gene: .; V gene: TRBV6-5; CDR3 protein: CASRGVKHQPQHF; CDR3 DNA: TGTGCCAGCAGGGGGGTTAAGCATCAGCCCCAGCATTTT
clone size: .; J gene: TRBJ1-1; D gene: .; V gene: TRBV19; CDR3 protein: CASSISRQTEAFF; CDR3 DNA: TGTGCCAGTAGTATCTCCAGACAGACTGAAGCTTTCTTT
clone size: .; J gene: TRBJ1-5; D gene: .; V gene: TRBV6-5; CDR3 protein: CASVRGDNQPQHF; CDR3 DNA: TGTGCCAGCGTTCGAGGTGACAATCAGCCCCAGCATTTT
clone size: .; J gene: TRBJ1-2; D gene: .; V gene: TRBV6-5; CDR3 protein: CASSYRNQNYGYTF; CDR3 DNA: TGTGCCAGCAGTTACAGAAATCAAAACTATGGCTACACCTTC
clone size: once; J gene: TRBJ1-2; D gene: TRBD1; V gene: TRBV30; CDR3 protein: CAWSVQGAVWGGYTF; CDR3 DNA: TGTGCCTGGAGTGTACAGGGGGCGGTTTGGGGTGGCTACACCTTC
clone size: .; J gene: TRBJ2-5; D gene: .; V gene: TRBV27; CDR3 protein: CASSLAGAETQYF; CDR3 DNA: TGTGCCAGCAGTTTGGCGGGGGCAGAGACCCAGTACTTC
clone size: .; J gene: TRBJ2-5; D gene: .; V gene: TRBV4-1; CDR3 protein: CASSQGFQETQYF; CDR3 DNA: TGCGCCAGCAGCCAAGGGTTCCAAGAGACCCAGTACTTC
clone size: once; J gene: TRBJ1-6; D gene: .; V gene: TRBV28; CDR3 protein: CASSSYGQGFSNSPLHF; CDR3 DNA: TGTGCCAGCAGTAGTTACGGGCAAGGATTCTCTAATTCACCCCTCCACTTT
clone size: .; J gene: TRBJ1-2; D gene: .; V gene: TRBV28; CDR3 protein: CASTLPAGVSGYTF; CDR3 DNA: TGTGCCAGCACCCTCCCGGCAGGGGTCTCTGGCTACACCTTC
clone size: .; J gene: TRBJ1-3; D gene: .; V gene: TRBV3-1/TRBV3-2; CDR3 protein: CASSPRGPGNTIYF; CDR3 DNA: TGTGCCAGCAGCCCTCGAGGACCTGGAAACACCATATATTTT
clone size: .; J gene: TRBJ1-2; D gene: .; V gene: TRBV2; CDR3 protein: CASMGGAGYGYTF; CDR3 DNA: TGTGCCAGCATGGGGGGCGCAGGATATGGCTACACCTTC
clone size: .; J gene: TRBJ2-2; D gene: .; V gene: TRBV27; CDR3 protein: CASSLHFGTANTGELFF; CDR3 DNA: TGTGCCAGCAGTTTACACTTTGGCACGGCGAACACCGGGGAGCTGTTTTTT
clone size: .; J gene: TRBJ2-1; D gene: .; V gene: TRBV7-6; CDR3 protein: CASSNNDHLAPSYNEQFF; CDR3 DNA: TGTGCCAGCAGCAATAATGACCATTTAGCGCCTTCCTACAATGAGCAGTTCTTC
clone size: .; J gene: TRBJ1-1; D gene: .; V gene: TRBV10-3; CDR3 protein: CAISGSGDPTEAFF; CDR3 DNA: TGTGCCATCAGTGGGTCCGGGGACCCCACTGAAGCTTTCTTT
clone size: .; J gene: TRBJ2-4; D gene: .; V gene: TRBV4-1; CDR3 protein: CASSHLHRTLAKNIQYF; CDR3 DNA: TGCGCCAGCAGCCACCTACACCGGACGTTAGCCAAAAACATTCAGTACTTC
clone size: .; J gene: TRBJ1-3; D gene: .; V gene: TRBV9; CDR3 protein: CASSVGHESGNTIYF; CDR3 DNA: TGTGCCAGCAGCGTAGGCCATGAATCTGGAAACACCATATATTTT
clone size: .; J gene: TRBJ2-3; D gene: .; V gene: TRBV30; CDR3 protein: CAWSRRGWDTQYF; CDR3 DNA: TGTGCCTGGAGCCGACGGGGCTGGGATACGCAGTATTTT
clone size: .; J gene: TRBJ2-3; D gene: .; V gene: TRBV29-1; CDR3 protein: CSVRRPSTDTQYF; CDR3 DNA: TGCAGCGTCAGGAGGCCTTCCACAGATACGCAGTATTTT
clone size: .; J gene: TRBJ1-1; D gene: .; V gene: TRBV11-3; CDR3 protein: CASSPDENTEAFF; CDR3 DNA: TGTGCCAGCAGTCCTGACGAGAACACTGAAGCTTTCTTT
clone size: .; J gene: TRBJ2-2; D gene: .; V gene: TRBV24-1; CDR3 protein: CATSDFSGAYTGELFF; CDR3 DNA: TGTGCCACCAGTGATTTTTCGGGGGCTTATACCGGGGAGCTGTTTTTT
clone size: .; J gene: TRBJ1-1; D gene: .; V gene: TRBV7-3; CDR3 protein: CASSSDPNTEAFF; CDR3 DNA: TGTGCCAGCAGCTCCGATCCGAACACTGAAGCTTTCTTT
clone size: .; J gene: TRBJ1-4; D gene: TRBD1; V gene: TRBV2; CDR3 protein: CASSGGIQGEKLFF; CDR3 DNA: TGTGCCAGCTCAGGGGGCATTCAGGGGGAAAAACTGTTTTTT